One and the same sample provided the 14 T cell receptor beta chains below, sequenced in a study of T cell responses to AZD1222 COVID-19 vaccine. Only in-frame clones appear in the TCRdb table, and some are missing; sequencing was by immunoSEQ multiplex PCR. Among 52,000 or so clones listed, more than 80% were seen once. Material: peripheral blood, obtained on day 0 of MenACWY control vaccination. These TCRs come from an adult in good health.

This sequence joins TRBV4-3 and TRBJ2-1; D is unresolved. The CDR3 extends over 17 amino acids. Trimming took off 0 bases at V and 9 bases at J, with 21 bases between the two ends. Germline V gene sequence: CDR1 LGHNA, CDR2 YSLEER. As DNA, the CDR3 is TGCGCCAGCAGCCAAGATCACGTCAGTTTTGGGCTTGCTGAGCAGTTCTTC. It codes for CASSQDHVSFGLAEQFF.

This rearrangement joins TRBV5-5 to TRBJ2-2, with D unclear. V lost 4 bases and J 2 bases, leaving 15 bases between the germline ends. Per germline, CDR1 SGHKS and CDR2 YYEKEE (reference sequence). The CDR3 sequence is 16 residues long. The CDR3 is CASSPQTYVNTGELFF. The CDR3 DNA sequence: TGTGCCAGCAGCCCTCAGACATACGTAAACACCGGGGAGCTGTTTTTT.

As DNA, the CDR3 is TGTGCCAGTAGTATAGATGGGACAGGGACTGAAGCTTTCTTT. It specifies CASSIDGTGTEAFF. The rearrangement uses TRBV19 and TRBJ1-1; TRBD1 aligns across 9 bases. Germline V lookup: CDR1 LNHDA, CDR2 SQIVND (reference sequence). The CDR3 length is 14 residues. With 0 bases clipped from V and 5 bases from J, the junction kept 1 base outside the gene matches.

J is TRBJ2-3 and V is TRBV4-1; D may be TRBD2 (6 bases). This CDR3 region has 13 residues. Germline V gene data show CDR1 as MGHRA and CDR2 as YSYEKL. The V gene lost 3 bases and the J gene lost 4 bases, with 8 bases spanning the gap. CDR3: CASSHGTSDTQYF. The CDR3, as DNA: TGCGCCAGCAGCCACGGGACTTCAGATACGCAGTATTTT.

This clone was observed once. The chain has TRBV27 and TRBJ1-2, with D possibly TRBD1 on 5 matching bases. V was trimmed by 4 bases and J by 4 bases, leaving 16 bases between them. The CDR3 is made up of 15 amino acids. CDR1 is MNHEY and CDR2 is SMNVEV in the germline V gene (reference sequence). CDR3 loop: CASSSAQGAGYGYTF. Here the CDR3 DNA reads TGTGCCAGCAGTTCCGCTCAGGGCGCGGGCTATGGCTACACCTTC.

There are a few counts of this clone. The chain uses TRBV7-6 and TRBJ1-2; 9 bases match TRBD1. J lost 0 bases, V lost 2 bases, and 1 base had no gene match. The CDR3 has 15 amino acids. The V gene's germline CDR1 is SGHVS and CDR2 FNYEAQ. CDR3 in DNA: TGTGCCAGCAGCTTAAGACAGGGGGCTAACTATGGCTACACCTTC. Its protein is CASSLRQGANYGYTF.

This clone was seen a handful of times. J is TRBJ1-2 and V is TRBV2; perhaps TRBD1 as D (5 bases). The germline V and J ends were trimmed by 3 bases and 0 bases, with 11 bases remaining between them. CDR3 length: 15 residues. Germline V gene data show CDR1 as SNHLY and CDR2 as FYNNEI. The CDR3 is CASSDRDGANYGYTF. The CDR3 DNA sequence: TGTGCCAGCAGTGACAGGGACGGCGCTAACTATGGCTACACCTTC. Together with reference TRBV2 and TRBJ1-2, the CDR3 gives the full variable domain: EPEVTQTPSHQVTQMGQEVILRCVPISNHLYFYWYRQILGQKVEFLVSFYNNEISEKSEIFDDQFSVERPDGSNFTLKIRSTKLEDSAMYFCASSDRDGANYGYTFGSGTRLTVV.

Only one count was recorded for this clone. J is TRBJ1-1 and V is TRBV9; 7 bases are a match to TRBD1. Per germline, CDR1 SGDLS and CDR2 YYNGEE. The CDR3 contains 15 residues. The ends lost 4 bases at V and 0 bases at J; junction bases unmatched: 6. This CDR3 is CASSLSTGLNTEAFF. DNA for the CDR3: TGTGCCAGCAGCCTCTCGACAGGGTTGAACACTGAAGCTTTCTTT.

This clone was seen a few times. The chain combines TRBV5-1 with TRBJ2-1; the D is unclear. CDR1 and CDR2 from the germline V gene are SGHRS and YFSETQ. V was pared by 0 bases and J by 6 bases, with 4 bases between. CDR3 length: 12 residues. As DNA, the CDR3 is TGCGCCAGCAGCTTGGAAGGCAATGAGCAGTTCTTC. Its translation: CASSLEGNEQFF.

The V and J genes are TRBV4-3 and TRBJ1-5; perhaps TRBD1 as D (5 bases). The V end lost 0 bases, the J end lost 6 bases, and 12 bases lay between the germline ends. The V gene's germline CDR1 is LGHNA and CDR2 YSLEER. The CDR3 is 15 amino acids. CDR3 sequence (DNA): TGCGCCAGCAGCCAAGATGAGGGACCGACTCAGCCCCAGCATTTT. Protein sequence: CASSQDEGPTQPQHF.

The chain employs TRBV18 and TRBJ1-1; D unresolved. V dropped 8 bases and J dropped 6 bases, with 10 bases sitting between them. This CDR3 region has 11 residues. The germline gives CDR1 KGHSH, CDR2 LQKENI. The CDR3 nucleotides are TGTGCCAGCCCTAATTGCTCTGAAGCTTTCTTT. Translating it yields CASPNCSEAFF. Variable domain in full (rest from reference TRBV18 and TRBJ1-1): NAGVMQNPRHLVRRRGQEARLRCSPMKGHSHVYWYRQLPEEGLKFMVYLQKENIIDESGMPKERFSAEFPKEGPSILRIQQVVRGDSAAYFCASPNCSEAFFGQGTRLTVV.

This chain uses TRBV24-1 with TRBJ2-3; D unclear. CDR3 length equals 15 residues. Per germline, CDR1 KGHDR and CDR2 SFDVKD. Trimming left V 3 bases short and J 2 bases short, with 11 bases between. The DNA for the CDR3 is TGTGCCACCAGTGATCCCAGGTTAATCACAGATACGCAGTATTTT. This codes for CATSDPRLITDTQYF.

The chain employs TRBV5-4 and TRBJ2-5, with 10 bases fitting TRBD2. Germline CDR1 reads SGHNT; CDR2 reads YYREEE (reference sequence). Trimming at V came to 2 bases and at J to 5 bases, leaving 3 bases not matched to a gene. There are 14 residues in the CDR3. The CDR3 nucleotides are TGTGCCAGCAGCTTTGCAGCGGGAGGGGAGACCCAGTACTTC. It is translated as CASSFAAGGETQYF.

The chain carries TRBV12-3 or TRBV12-4 and TRBJ2-7; D is uncertain. Trimming took 5 bases from V and 0 from J, leaving 8 bases between them. The CDR3 sequence is 13 residues long. DNA for the CDR3: TGTGCCAGCAGTAGGAGTGGCTCCTACGAGCAGTACTTC. Translated, it gives CASSRSGSYEQYF.